The present TCR beta chain was sequenced within a study of blood T cell repertoires in COVID-19. This table comes from immunoSEQ multiplex PCR, and its TCRdb copy is limited to in-frame clones, with some not included. The sample gives about 59,000 clones, around 86% of which show up once; 3.5% is in the top ten. This CDR3 spans 16 amino acids. Trimming removed 2 bases from V and 1 base from J; junction bases left unmatched: 5. Looked up from germline, CDR1 is SGHNT and CDR2 is YENEEA. What was sequenced was peripheral blood. The V gene is TRBV11-3, the J gene TRBJ2-1, with 7 bases fitting TRBD2. The clonotype comes from a woman of 80 years or more with acute or convalescent COVID-19. CDR3 bases: TGTGCCAGCAGCTTAAATTCGCGGGGGTCCTACAATGAGCAGTTCTTC. It translates to CASSLNSRGSYNEQFF.